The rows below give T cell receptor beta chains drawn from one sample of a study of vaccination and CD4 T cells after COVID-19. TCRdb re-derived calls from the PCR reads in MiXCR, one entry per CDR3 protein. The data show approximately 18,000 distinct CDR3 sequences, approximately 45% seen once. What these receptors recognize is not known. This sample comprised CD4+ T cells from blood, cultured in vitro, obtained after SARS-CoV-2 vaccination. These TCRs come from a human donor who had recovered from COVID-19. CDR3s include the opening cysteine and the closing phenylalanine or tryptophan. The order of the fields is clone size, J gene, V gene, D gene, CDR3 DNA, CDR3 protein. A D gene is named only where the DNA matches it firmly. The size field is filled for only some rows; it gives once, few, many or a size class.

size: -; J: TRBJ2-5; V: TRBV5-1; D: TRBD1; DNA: TGCGCCAGCAGCTTGCAACGACAGGGGTCACAAGAGACCCAGTACTTC; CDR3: CASSLQRQGSQETQYF
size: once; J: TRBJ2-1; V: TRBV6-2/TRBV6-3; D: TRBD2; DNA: TGTGCCAGCAGCCATGAGATAGCGGGATCCAATGAGCAGTTCTTC; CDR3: CASSHEIAGSNEQFF
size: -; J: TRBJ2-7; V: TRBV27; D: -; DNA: TGTGCCAGCAGTTTATCATGGGGGACCTCCTGGACAGTTTCTGCCTACGAGCAGTACTTC; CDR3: CASSLSWGTSWTVSAYEQYF
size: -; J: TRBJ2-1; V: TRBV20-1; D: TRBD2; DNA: TGCAGTGCTAGAGACCTAGCGGGAGTCTACAATGAGCAGTTCTTC; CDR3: CSARDLAGVYNEQFF
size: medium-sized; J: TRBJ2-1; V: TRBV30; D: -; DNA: TGTGCCTGGAGGGCCGCGACAGTACTATACAATGAGCAGTTCTTC; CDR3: CAWRAATVLYNEQFF
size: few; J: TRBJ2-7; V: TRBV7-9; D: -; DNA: TGTGCCAGCAGGCAGATAGGGGGGTCCTACGAGCAGTACTTC; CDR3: CASRQIGGSYEQYF
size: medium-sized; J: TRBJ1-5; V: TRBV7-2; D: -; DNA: TGTGCCAGCAGCTTAGCGGGTTCGCCCCAGCATTTT; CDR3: CASSLAGSPQHF
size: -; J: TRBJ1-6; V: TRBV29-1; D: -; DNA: TGCAACACTACAGGGTTGGATTCACCCCTCCACTTT; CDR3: CNTTGLDSPLHF
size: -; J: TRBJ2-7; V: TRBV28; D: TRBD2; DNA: TGTGCCAGCAGTTCCGGGACTAGCTACGAGCAGTACTTC; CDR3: CASSSGTSYEQYF
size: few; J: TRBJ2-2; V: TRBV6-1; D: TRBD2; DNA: TGTGCCAGCAGTCTAGCGGGAGACACCGGGGAGCTGTTTTTT; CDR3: CASSLAGDTGELFF